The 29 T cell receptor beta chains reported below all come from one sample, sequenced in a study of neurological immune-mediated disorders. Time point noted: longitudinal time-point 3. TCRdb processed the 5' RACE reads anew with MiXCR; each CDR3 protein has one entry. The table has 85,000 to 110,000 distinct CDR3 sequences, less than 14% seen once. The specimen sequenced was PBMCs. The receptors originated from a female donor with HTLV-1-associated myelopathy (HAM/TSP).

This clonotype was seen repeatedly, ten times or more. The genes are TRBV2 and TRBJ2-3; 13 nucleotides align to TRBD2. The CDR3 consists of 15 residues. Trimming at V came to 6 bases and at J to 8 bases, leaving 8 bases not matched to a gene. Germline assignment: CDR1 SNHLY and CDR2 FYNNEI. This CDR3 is CASRGTSGVRGTQYF. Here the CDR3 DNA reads TGTGCCAGCAGGGGGACTAGCGGGGTCAGGGGTACGCAGTATTTT. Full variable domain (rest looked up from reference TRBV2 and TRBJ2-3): EPEVTQTPSHQVTQMGQEVILRCVPISNHLYFYWYRQILGQKVEFLVSFYNNEISEKSEIFDDQFSVERPDGSNFTLKIRSTKLEDSAMYFCASRGTSGVRGTQYFGPGTRLTVL.

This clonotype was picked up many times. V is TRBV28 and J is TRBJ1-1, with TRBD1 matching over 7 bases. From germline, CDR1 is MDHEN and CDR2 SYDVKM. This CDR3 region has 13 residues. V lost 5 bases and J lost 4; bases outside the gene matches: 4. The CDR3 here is CASSLGTATEAFF. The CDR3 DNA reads TGTGCCAGCAGTCTAGGGACAGCCACTGAAGCTTTCTTT. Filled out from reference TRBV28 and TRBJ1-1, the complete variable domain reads DVKVTQSSRYLVKRTGEKVFLECVQDMDHENMFWYRQDPGLGLRLIYFSYDVKMKEKGDIPEGYSVSREKKERFSLILESASTNQTSMYLCASSLGTATEAFFGQGTRLTVV.

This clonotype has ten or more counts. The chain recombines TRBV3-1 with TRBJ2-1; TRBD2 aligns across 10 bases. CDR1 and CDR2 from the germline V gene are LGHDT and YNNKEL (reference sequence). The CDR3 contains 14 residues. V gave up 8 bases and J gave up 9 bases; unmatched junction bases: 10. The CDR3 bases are TGTGCCAGCCGGAGCGGGGGGGGGGTCGGTGAGCAGTTCTTC. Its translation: CASRSGGGVGEQFF.

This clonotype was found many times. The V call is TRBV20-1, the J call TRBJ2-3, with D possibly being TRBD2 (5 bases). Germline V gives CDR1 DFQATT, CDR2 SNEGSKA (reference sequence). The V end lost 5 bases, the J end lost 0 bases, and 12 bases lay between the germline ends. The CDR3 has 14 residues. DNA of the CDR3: TGCAGTGCTTTTGAAGGGAGCAGCACAGATACGCAGTATTTT. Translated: CSAFEGSSTDTQYF.

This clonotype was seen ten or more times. The CDR3 here is CSARDRTITNYEQYF. CDR3 sequence (DNA): TGCAGTGCTAGAGATCGGACGATCACCAACTACGAGCAGTACTTC. V is TRBV20-1 and J is TRBJ2-7; D call uncertain. Trimming removed 0 bases from V and 3 bases from J, with 15 bases in between. The CDR3 contains 15 residues. Germline V gene sequence: CDR1 DFQATT, CDR2 SNEGSKA (reference sequence).

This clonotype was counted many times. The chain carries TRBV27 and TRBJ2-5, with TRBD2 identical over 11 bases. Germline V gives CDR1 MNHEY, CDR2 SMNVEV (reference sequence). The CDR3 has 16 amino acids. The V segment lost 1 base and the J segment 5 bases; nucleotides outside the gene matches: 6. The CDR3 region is CASSLLAGGPRETQYF. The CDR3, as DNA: TGTGCCAGCAGTTTATTAGCGGGGGGGCCTCGGGAGACCCAGTACTTC.

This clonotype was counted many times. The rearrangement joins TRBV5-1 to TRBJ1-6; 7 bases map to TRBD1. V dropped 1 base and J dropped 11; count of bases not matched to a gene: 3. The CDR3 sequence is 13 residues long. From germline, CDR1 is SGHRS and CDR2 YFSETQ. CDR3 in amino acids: CASSLTGVPPLHF. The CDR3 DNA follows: TGCGCCAGCAGCTTGACAGGGGTTCCACCCCTCCACTTT.

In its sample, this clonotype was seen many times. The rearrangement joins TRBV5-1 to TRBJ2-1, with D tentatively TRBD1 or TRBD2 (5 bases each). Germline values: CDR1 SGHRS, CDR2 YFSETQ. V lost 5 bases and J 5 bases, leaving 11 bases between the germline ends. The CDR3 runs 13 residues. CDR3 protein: CASRTGPDNEQFF. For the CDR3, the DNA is TGCGCCAGCAGGACGGGACCGGACAATGAGCAGTTCTTC.

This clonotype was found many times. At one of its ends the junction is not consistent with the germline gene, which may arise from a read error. The CDR3 DNA sequence: TGTGCCAGCAGTTACTGCTCACCCCTTATAGTCCAGGGTAGCATTCAGCCCCAGCATTTT. Protein sequence: CASSYCSPLIVQGSIQPQHF. The chain combines TRBV6-5 with TRBJ1-5; D might be TRBD1 (5 bases). The CDR3 runs to 20 residues. CDR1 and CDR2 from the germline V gene are MNHEY and SVGAGI.

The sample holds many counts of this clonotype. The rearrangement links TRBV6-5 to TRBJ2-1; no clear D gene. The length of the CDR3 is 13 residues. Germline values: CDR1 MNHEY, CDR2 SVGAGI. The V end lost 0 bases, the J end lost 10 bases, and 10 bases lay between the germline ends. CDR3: CASSYSTPAEQFF. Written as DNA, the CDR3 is TGTGCCAGCAGTTACTCGACCCCGGCGGAGCAGTTCTTC.

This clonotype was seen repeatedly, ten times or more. CDR3 nucleotide sequence: TGTGCCAGCTCACCACGTGAGTATCCAAGCGCTGAAGCTTTCTTT. Encoded protein: CASSPREYPSAEAFF. The chain combines TRBV18 with TRBJ1-1, with D unclear. V was clipped by 1 base and J by 6 bases, with 15 bases between them. The CDR3 runs to 15 residues. Germline values: CDR1 KGHSH, CDR2 LQKENI.

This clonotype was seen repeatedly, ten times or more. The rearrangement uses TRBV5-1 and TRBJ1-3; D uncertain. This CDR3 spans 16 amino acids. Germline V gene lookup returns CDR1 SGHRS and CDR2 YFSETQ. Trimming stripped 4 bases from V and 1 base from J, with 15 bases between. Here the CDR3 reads CASSRSGEGSGNTIYF. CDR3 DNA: TGCGCCAGCAGCCGGAGCGGGGAGGGATCTGGAAACACCATATATTTT.

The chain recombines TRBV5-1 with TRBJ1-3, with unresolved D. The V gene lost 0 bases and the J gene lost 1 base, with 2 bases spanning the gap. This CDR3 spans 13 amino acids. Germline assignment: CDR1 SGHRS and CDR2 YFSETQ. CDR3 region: CASSLESGNTIYF. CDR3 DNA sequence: TGCGCCAGCAGCTTGGAGTCTGGAAACACCATATATTTT. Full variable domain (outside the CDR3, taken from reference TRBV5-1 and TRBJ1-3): KAGVTQTPRYLIKTRGQQVTLSCSPISGHRSVSWYQQTPGQGLQFLFEYFSETQRNKGNFPGRFSGRQFSNSRSEMNVSTLELGDSALYLCASSLESGNTIYFGEGSWLTVV.

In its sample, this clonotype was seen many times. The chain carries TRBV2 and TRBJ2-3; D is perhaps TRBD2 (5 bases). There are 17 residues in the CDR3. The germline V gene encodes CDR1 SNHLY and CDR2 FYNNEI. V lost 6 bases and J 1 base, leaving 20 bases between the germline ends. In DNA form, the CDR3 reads TGTGCCAGCAGGGACTTTGGTCTCAGACCTGGCACAGATACGCAGTATTTT. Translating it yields CASRDFGLRPGTDTQYF.

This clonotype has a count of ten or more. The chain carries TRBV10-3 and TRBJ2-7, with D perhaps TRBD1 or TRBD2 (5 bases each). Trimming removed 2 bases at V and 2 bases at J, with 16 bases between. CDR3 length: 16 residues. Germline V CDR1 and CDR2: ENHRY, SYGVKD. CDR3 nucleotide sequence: TGTGCCATCAGTGAGGGGGACCTCCTCGGGACCTACGAGCAGTACTTC. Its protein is CAISEGDLLGTYEQYF.

The chain's CDR3 is CASSLLPDTEAFF. CDR3 nucleotides: TGTGCCAGCAGCTTACTCCCAGACACTGAAGCTTTCTTT. The chain joins TRBV7-2 to TRBJ1-1; D not resolved. CDR3 length: 13 residues. Germline V gene sequence: CDR1 SGHTA, CDR2 FQGNSA. Between the trimmed V and J ends, which lost 2 bases and 3 bases, there was a span of 7 bases.

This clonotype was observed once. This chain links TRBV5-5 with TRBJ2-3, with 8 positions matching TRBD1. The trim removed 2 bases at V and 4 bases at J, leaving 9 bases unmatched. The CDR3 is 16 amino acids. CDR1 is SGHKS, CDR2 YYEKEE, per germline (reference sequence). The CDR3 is CASSFAGTGNSDTQYF. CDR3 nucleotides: TGTGCCAGCAGCTTTGCCGGGACAGGCAACTCAGATACGCAGTATTTT.

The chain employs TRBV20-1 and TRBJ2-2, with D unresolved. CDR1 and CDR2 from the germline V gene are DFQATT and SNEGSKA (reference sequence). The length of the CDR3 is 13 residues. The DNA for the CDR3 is TGCACCGCCACACACCCGAACACCGGGGAGCTGTTTTTT. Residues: CTATHPNTGELFF.

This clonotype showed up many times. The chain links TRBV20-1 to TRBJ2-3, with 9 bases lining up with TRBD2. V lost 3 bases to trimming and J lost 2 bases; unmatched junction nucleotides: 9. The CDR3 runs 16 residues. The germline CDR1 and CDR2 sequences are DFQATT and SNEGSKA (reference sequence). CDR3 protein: CSARELAGAYTDTQYF. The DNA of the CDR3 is TGCAGTGCTAGGGAGTTAGCGGGGGCGTACACAGATACGCAGTATTTT.

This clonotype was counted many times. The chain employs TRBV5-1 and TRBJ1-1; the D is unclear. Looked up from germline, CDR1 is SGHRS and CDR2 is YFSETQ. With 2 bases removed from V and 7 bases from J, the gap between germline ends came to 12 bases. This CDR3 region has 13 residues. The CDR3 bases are TGCGCCAGCAGCTTAGAAGAATCATATGAAGCTTTCTTT. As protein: CASSLEESYEAFF.

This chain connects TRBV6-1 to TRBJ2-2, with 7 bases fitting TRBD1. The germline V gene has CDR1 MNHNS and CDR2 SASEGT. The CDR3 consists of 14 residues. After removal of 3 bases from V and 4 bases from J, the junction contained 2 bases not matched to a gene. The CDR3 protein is CASSETGLTGELFF. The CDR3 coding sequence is TGTGCCAGCAGTGAGACAGGGCTCACCGGGGAGCTGTTTTTT.

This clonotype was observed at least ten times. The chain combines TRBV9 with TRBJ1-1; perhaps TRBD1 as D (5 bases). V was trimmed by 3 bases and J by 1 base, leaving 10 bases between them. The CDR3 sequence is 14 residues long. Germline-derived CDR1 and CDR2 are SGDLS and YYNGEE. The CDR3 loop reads CASSAGRPNTEAFF. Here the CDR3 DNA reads TGTGCCAGCAGCGCGGGACGGCCGAACACTGAAGCTTTCTTT. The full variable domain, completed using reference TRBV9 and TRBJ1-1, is DSGVTQTPKHLITATGQRVTLRCSPRSGDLSVYWYQQSLDQGLQFLIQYYNGEERAKGNILERFSAQQFPDLHSELNLSSLELGDSALYFCASSAGRPNTEAFFGQGTRLTVV.

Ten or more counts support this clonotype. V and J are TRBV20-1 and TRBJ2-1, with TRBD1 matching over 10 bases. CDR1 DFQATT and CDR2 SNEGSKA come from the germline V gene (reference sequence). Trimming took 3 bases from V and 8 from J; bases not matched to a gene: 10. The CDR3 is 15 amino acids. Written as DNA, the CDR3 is TGCAGTGCTAGCTACCGGGACAGGGGTCGGGATGAGCAGTTCTTC. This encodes CSASYRDRGRDEQFF.

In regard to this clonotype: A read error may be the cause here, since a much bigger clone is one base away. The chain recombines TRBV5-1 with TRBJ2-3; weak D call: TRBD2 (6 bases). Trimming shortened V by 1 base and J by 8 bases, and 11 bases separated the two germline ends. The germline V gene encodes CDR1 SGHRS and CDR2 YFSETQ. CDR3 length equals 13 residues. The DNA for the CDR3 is TGCGCCAGCAGCTTGTTGGGGGGTTGTACGCAGTATTTT. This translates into CASSLLGGCTQYF.

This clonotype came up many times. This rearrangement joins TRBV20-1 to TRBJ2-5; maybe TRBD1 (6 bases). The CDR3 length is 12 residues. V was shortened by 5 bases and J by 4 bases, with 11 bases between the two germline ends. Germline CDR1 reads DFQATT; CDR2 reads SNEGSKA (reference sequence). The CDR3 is CSAWDNSETQYF. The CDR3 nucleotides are TGCAGTGCTTGGGACAATTCAGAGACCCAGTACTTC.

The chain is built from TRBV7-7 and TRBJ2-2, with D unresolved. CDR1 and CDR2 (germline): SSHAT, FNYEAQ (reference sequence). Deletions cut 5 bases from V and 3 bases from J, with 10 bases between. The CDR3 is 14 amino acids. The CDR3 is CASSRSRDTGELFF. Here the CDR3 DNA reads TGTGCCAGCAGCCGTTCGAGAGACACCGGGGAGCTGTTTTTT.

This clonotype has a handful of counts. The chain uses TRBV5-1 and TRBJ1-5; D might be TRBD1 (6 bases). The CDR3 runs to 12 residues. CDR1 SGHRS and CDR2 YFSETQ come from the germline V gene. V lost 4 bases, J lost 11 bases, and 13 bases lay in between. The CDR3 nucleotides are TGCGCCAGCAGCCCCGAAGGGGGGACCCAGCATTTT. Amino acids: CASSPEGGTQHF. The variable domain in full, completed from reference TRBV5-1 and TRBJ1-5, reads KAGVTQTPRYLIKTRGQQVTLSCSPISGHRSVSWYQQTPGQGLQFLFEYFSETQRNKGNFPGRFSGRQFSNSRSEMNVSTLELGDSALYLCASSPEGGTQHFGDGTRLSIL.

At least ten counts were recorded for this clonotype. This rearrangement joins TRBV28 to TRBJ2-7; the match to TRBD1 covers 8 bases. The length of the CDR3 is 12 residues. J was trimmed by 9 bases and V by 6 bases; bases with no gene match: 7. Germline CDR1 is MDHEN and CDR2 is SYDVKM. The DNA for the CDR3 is TGTGCCAGCAGCAATGACAGGGGAAGGCAGTACTTC. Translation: CASSNDRGRQYF.

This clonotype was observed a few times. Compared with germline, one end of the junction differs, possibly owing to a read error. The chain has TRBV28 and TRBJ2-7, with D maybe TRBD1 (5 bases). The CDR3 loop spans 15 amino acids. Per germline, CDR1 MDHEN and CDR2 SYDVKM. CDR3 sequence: CANSSLQEESYEQYF. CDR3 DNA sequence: TGTGCCAACAGTAGTCTACAGGAAGAATCCTACGAGCAGTACTTC. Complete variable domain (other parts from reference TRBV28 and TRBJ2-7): DVKVTQSSRYLVKRTGEKVFLECVQDMDHENMFWYRQDPGLGLRLIYFSYDVKMKEKGDIPEGYSVSREKKERFSLILESASTNQTSMYLCANSSLQEESYEQYFGPGTRLTVT.